A selection of T cell receptor beta chains follows, all from one sample in a study of Graves' ophthalmopathy and Graves' hyperthyroidism. Using its own MiXCR run on the multiplex PCR reads, TCRdb lists one record per CDR3 protein. Of around 400,000 distinct CDR3 sequences in the sample, about 18% were seen once. Sequenced sample: peripheral blood. The source is a young woman with Graves' ophthalmopathy. The CDR3 runs from the conserved cysteine through the conserved F or W. Each record gives: clone size, J gene, D gene, CDR3 length, V gene, CDR3 protein, CDR3 DNA. D genes are given only for firm matches. Size tells how often a clone was seen (once, few, many) or the class of an expanded clone, and some rows leave it out.

many	TRBJ1-1	TRBD1	16	TRBV11-1	CASSSPRGGLDTEAFF	TGTGCCAGCAGCTCCCCACGAGGGGGCCTCGACACTGAAGCTTTCTTT
many	TRBJ2-7	TRBD1	12	TRBV20-1	CSAPGQAGEQYF	TGCAGTGCCCCGGGACAGGCAGGCGAGCAGTACTTC
-	TRBJ2-7	TRBD1	13	TRBV27	CATAGQGIYEQYF	TGTGCCACTGCGGGACAGGGGATTTACGAGCAGTACTTC
-	TRBJ2-5	TRBD1	16	TRBV11-1	CASSRRGTGNQETQYF	TGTGCCAGCAGCCGCCGAGGGACAGGGAACCAAGAGACCCAGTACTTC
few	TRBJ1-1	-	14	TRBV2	CASSERRMNTEAFF	TGTGCCAGCAGTGAGAGGCGTATGAACACTGAAGCTTTCTTT
-	TRBJ2-7	-	14	TRBV30	CAWSRRKNSYEQYF	TGTGCCTGGAGCCGCAGGAAAAACTCCTACGAGCAGTACTTC
many	TRBJ1-5	TRBD1	15	TRBV19	CASRTQGTSNQPQHF	TGTGCCAGTAGGACACAGGGGACGAGCAATCAGCCCCAGCATTTT
many	TRBJ1-1	-	16	TRBV28	CASSTRTAHMNTEAFF	TGTGCCAGCAGTACCAGGACAGCGCATATGAACACTGAAGCTTTCTTT
many	TRBJ1-6	-	15	TRBV4-1	CASSQGDRYNSPLHF	TGCGCCAGCAGCCAAGGAGACAGATATAATTCACCCCTCCACTTT
many	TRBJ1-1	-	14	TRBV18	CASSPDSWATEAFF	TGTGCCAGCTCACCAGACTCTTGGGCCACTGAAGCTTTCTTT
many	TRBJ2-5	-	13	TRBV10-2	CASSFIGQETQYF	TGCGCCAGCTCCTTTATTGGCCAAGAGACCCAGTACTTC
-	TRBJ2-5	-	12	TRBV12-3/TRBV12-4	CASSNIRETQYF	TGTGCCAGCAGTAACATCCGGGAGACCCAGTACTTC
many	TRBJ1-2	-	13	TRBV2	CASSAADPYGYTF	TGTGCCAGCAGTGCGGCAGATCCGTATGGCTACACCTTC
many	TRBJ2-7	-	14	TRBV7-9	CASSLKGTPYEQYF	TGTGCCAGCAGCTTAAAAGGGACCCCCTACGAGCAGTACTTC
many	TRBJ2-7	TRBD2	17	TRBV6-2/TRBV6-3	CASSSTTSGNPSYEQYF	TGTGCCAGCAGTTCCACCACTAGCGGGAATCCTTCCTACGAGCAGTACTTC
-	TRBJ2-3	-	15	TRBV6-2/TRBV6-3	CASATRDLSTDTQYF	TGTGCCAGCGCCACCCGGGACTTATCCACAGATACGCAGTATTTT
few	TRBJ2-5	-	15	TRBV7-2	CASSQPMWYQETQYF	TGTGCCAGCAGCCAGCCCATGTGGTACCAAGAGACCCAGTACTTC
many	TRBJ1-3	TRBD1	15	TRBV6-5	CASSRKGASGNTIYF	TGTGCCAGCAGTCGCAAGGGGGCTAGTGGAAACACCATATATTTT
many	TRBJ1-5	TRBD1	16	TRBV6-5	CASSYSPGQLIKPQHF	TGTGCCAGCAGTTACTCGCCGGGACAGTTAATCAAGCCCCAGCATTTT
-	TRBJ2-7	TRBD2	16	TRBV6-1	CASSDLTSGSFYEQYF	TGTGCCAGCAGTGATCTGACTAGCGGGAGTTTCTACGAGCAGTACTTC
-	TRBJ2-7	-	13	TRBV27	CASSLRWGYEQYF	TGTGCCAGCAGTTTGAGGTGGGGATACGAGCAGTACTTC
many	TRBJ2-2	TRBD2	15	TRBV6-1	CASSLSGGAAGELFF	TGTGCCAGCAGTCTTAGCGGGGGGGCCGCCGGGGAGCTGTTTTTT
-	TRBJ1-1	-	15	TRBV28	CASSEEGRVNTEAFF	TGTGCCAGCAGTGAAGAGGGACGGGTGAACACTGAAGCTTTCTTT
many	TRBJ2-7	-	13	TRBV28	CASSLLKDYEQYF	TGTGCCAGCAGCCTGCTAAAAGACTACGAGCAGTACTTC
-	TRBJ2-7	TRBD1	15	TRBV6-1	CASSEQGVKPYEQYF	TGTGCCAGCAGCGAGCAGGGGGTAAAGCCCTACGAGCAGTACTTC
many	TRBJ1-4	-	12	TRBV6-5	CASSYSREKLFF	TGTGCCAGCAGTTACTCCCGTGAAAAACTGTTTTTT
-	TRBJ2-7	TRBD1	16	TRBV7-8	CASSLDWDRGVGEQYF	TGTGCCAGCAGCTTAGACTGGGACAGGGGTGTAGGCGAGCAGTACTTC
-	TRBJ1-6	-	13	TRBV18	CASSQLDNSPLHF	TGTGCCAGCTCACAACTAGATAATTCACCCCTCCACTTT
many	TRBJ1-2	-	13	TRBV3-1	CASSHGGGYGYTF	TGTGCCAGCAGCCACGGAGGGGGCTATGGCTACACCTTC
-	TRBJ2-7	-	14	TRBV4-3	CASSLNREAYEQYF	TGCGCCAGCAGCCTCAACAGGGAAGCCTACGAGCAGTACTTC
-	TRBJ2-5	-	13	TRBV11-2	CASSLYSGETQYF	TGTGCCAGCAGCTTATACAGCGGGGAGACCCAGTACTTC
many	TRBJ1-5	-	13	TRBV6-2/TRBV6-3	CASTYRDNQPQHF	TGTGCCAGCACCTACAGAGACAATCAGCCCCAGCATTTT
many	TRBJ1-5	-	16	TRBV2	CASRDPDRSQSGPQHF	TGTGCCAGCAGAGATCCCGACAGGTCACAAAGTGGGCCCCAGCATTTT
many	TRBJ1-2	TRBD1	14	TRBV5-1	CASSPTGGDYGYTF	TGCGCCAGCAGCCCCACAGGGGGCGACTATGGCTACACCTTC
many	TRBJ2-2	TRBD2	16	TRBV7-3	CASSPATPGLERELFF	TGTGCCAGCAGCCCCGCTACACCGGGACTAGAAAGGGAGCTGTTTTTT
many	TRBJ1-5	-	14	TRBV9	CASSVEPTDQPQHF	TGTGCCAGCAGCGTAGAGCCGACCGATCAGCCCCAGCATTTT
many	TRBJ1-1	-	18	TRBV28	CASSSLATGWEVYTEAFF	TGTGCCAGCAGTTCCCTTGCTACGGGTTGGGAGGTGTACACTGAAGCTTTCTTT
many	TRBJ1-6	TRBD1	17	TRBV7-2	CASSLGSGGGYNSPLHF	TGTGCCAGCAGCTTAGGTTCAGGGGGAGGTTATAATTCACCCCTCCACTTT
many	TRBJ2-5	-	14	TRBV24-1	CATSDYGQGETQYF	TGTGCCACCAGTGATTATGGGCAGGGAGAGACCCAGTACTTC
many	TRBJ2-5	TRBD2	16	TRBV5-1	CASSLDPAGGSETQYF	TGCGCCAGCAGCTTGGACCCAGCGGGGGGGTCGGAGACCCAGTACTTC
-	TRBJ2-5	TRBD2	14	TRBV6-2/TRBV6-3	CASSSRLAGGTQYF	TGTGCCAGCAGTTCCCGACTAGCGGGAGGGACCCAGTACTTC
few	TRBJ2-7	TRBD1	15	TRBV5-1	CASSPETGENYEQYF	TGCGCCAGCAGCCCTGAAACAGGGGAAAACTACGAGCAGTACTTC
many	TRBJ2-2	TRBD1	14	TRBV28	CASSQGVPTGELFF	TGTGCCAGCAGTCAGGGGGTGCCTACCGGGGAGCTGTTTTTT
many	TRBJ1-3	-	14	TRBV7-2	CASSLDWAGNTIYF	TGTGCCAGCAGCCTGGATTGGGCTGGAAACACCATATATTTT
few	TRBJ2-7	TRBD1	15	TRBV4-1	CASSQLPGQGYEQYF	TGCGCCAGCAGCCAGCTCCCGGGACAGGGCTACGAGCAGTACTTC
many	TRBJ1-1	-	13	TRBV30	CAWSVQGSTEAFF	TGTGCCTGGAGTGTTCAGGGGAGCACTGAAGCTTTCTTT
many	TRBJ2-5	-	14	TRBV9	CASGGGGRQETQYF	TGTGCCAGCGGAGGAGGGGGAAGGCAAGAGACCCAGTACTTC
many	TRBJ2-7	TRBD2	14	TRBV20-1	CSAPLAGETYEQYF	TGCAGTGCACCGCTCGCGGGAGAGACCTACGAGCAGTACTTC
many	TRBJ1-3	-	16	TRBV11-3	CASSLWGRPAGNTIYF	TGTGCCAGCAGCTTATGGGGCAGGCCGGCAGGAAACACCATATATTTT
many	TRBJ2-4	-	12	TRBV20-1	CSASLGDSFQYF	TGCAGTGCTAGCCTTGGGGACTCTTTTCAGTACTTC
many	TRBJ1-1	-	15	TRBV4-3	CASSQDVAGYTEAFF	TGCGCCAGCAGCCAAGATGTCGCAGGTTACACTGAAGCTTTCTTT
many	TRBJ1-5	-	15	TRBV2	CASSEAHFGGEPQHF	TGTGCCAGCAGTGAAGCTCATTTCGGGGGGGAGCCCCAGCATTTT
-	TRBJ1-2	-	11	TRBV20-1	CSASSGFGYTF	TGCAGTGCTAGTTCCGGGTTCGGCTACACCTTC
many	TRBJ1-5	-	16	TRBV27	CASSLVPGRAGQPQHF	TGTGCCAGCAGTTTAGTACCCGGCAGGGCAGGTCAGCCCCAGCATTTT
many	TRBJ2-2	TRBD1	16	TRBV28	CASSLAGTGYTRELFF	TGTGCCAGCAGTTTGGCGGGGACAGGGTATACCAGGGAGCTGTTTTTT
many	TRBJ1-1	-	14	TRBV27	CASSNNPRVLGAFF	TGTGCCAGCAGTAACAACCCCAGGGTGCTGGGAGCTTTCTTT
many	TRBJ1-1	-	14	TRBV18	CASSIGGYNTEAFF	TGTGCCAGCTCAATTGGTGGGTATAACACTGAAGCTTTCTTT